This T cell receptor beta chain was sequenced for a study of Ad26.COV2.S vaccination and SARS-CoV-2 variants. General study results and limits: CD8+ and CD4+ T cells specific for spike reportedly responded with substantial breadth after vaccination. Breadth and depth estimates from TCRs may understate total T cell responses. Whether participants received vaccine or placebo, their non-spike TCR breadth was similar. Spike-specific TCR breadth was greater after Ad26.COV2.S than placebo.

With regard to this clone: Antigen unknown.

TCRdb's copy holds only in-frame clones and misses some; the assay was immunoSEQ multiplex PCR. Among under 150,000 clones listed, roughly 85% were seen once. V shed 1 base and J 2 bases; nucleotides not matched to a gene: 8. Germline V gene data show CDR1 as SGHTA and CDR2 as FQGNSA. The length of the CDR3 is 18 residues. The chain carries TRBV7-2 and TRBJ2-3; 11 bases are a match to TRBD2. The sequencing used peripheral blood, collected after recovery from COVID-19. The clonotype comes from a human donor who had recovered from COVID-19. CDR3 sequence (DNA): TGTGCCAGCAGCTTAGGTAGGACTAGCGGGTATATCACAGATACGCAGTATTTT. Translating it yields CASSLGRTSGYITDTQYF.